This TCR beta chain was obtained from a study of cytomegalovirus exposure and HLA in healthy donors. Overall study results and limits: Accurate prediction of HLA-A and HLA-B alleles (for most subjects) was reportedly achieved from TCR beta sequences. High sensitivity and specificity were reportedly achieved when the classifier diagnosed cytomegalovirus status.

Germline values: CDR1 SGHNT, CDR2 YYREEE (reference sequence). V shed 4 bases and J shed 4 bases, with 16 bases lying between them. The CDR3 loop spans 15 amino acids. A word on this clone: Its target is unknown.

Each of the donors was a healthy bone marrow donor. The PCR employed 60 Vbeta primers together with 13 Jbeta primers. Sequencing was performed with immunoSEQ multiplex PCR; in TCRdb, only in-frame clones are kept and a portion is missing. The table records under 200,000 clones, approximately 80% of them present only once. The rearrangement links TRBV5-4 to TRBJ2-3, with D perhaps TRBD1 (6 bases). The TCR originated in a woman between 40 and 55 years old in good health and CMV-seropositive. Sequences were obtained from PBMCs. CDR3 sequence: CASSPVRGSADTQYF. The CDR3 region has the DNA TGTGCCAGCAGCCCTGTTAGGGGGTCGGCAGATACGCAGTATTTT.